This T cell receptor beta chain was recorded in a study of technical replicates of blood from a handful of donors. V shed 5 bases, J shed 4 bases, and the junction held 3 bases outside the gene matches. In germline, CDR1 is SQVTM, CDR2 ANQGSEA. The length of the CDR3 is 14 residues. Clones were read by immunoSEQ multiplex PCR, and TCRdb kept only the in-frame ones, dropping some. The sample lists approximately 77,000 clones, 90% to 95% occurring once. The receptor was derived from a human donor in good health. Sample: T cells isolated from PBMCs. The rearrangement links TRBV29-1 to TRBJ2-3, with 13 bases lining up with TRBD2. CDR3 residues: CSVFGTSGADTQYF. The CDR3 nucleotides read TGCAGCGTTTTCGGGACTAGCGGGGCAGATACGCAGTATTTT.